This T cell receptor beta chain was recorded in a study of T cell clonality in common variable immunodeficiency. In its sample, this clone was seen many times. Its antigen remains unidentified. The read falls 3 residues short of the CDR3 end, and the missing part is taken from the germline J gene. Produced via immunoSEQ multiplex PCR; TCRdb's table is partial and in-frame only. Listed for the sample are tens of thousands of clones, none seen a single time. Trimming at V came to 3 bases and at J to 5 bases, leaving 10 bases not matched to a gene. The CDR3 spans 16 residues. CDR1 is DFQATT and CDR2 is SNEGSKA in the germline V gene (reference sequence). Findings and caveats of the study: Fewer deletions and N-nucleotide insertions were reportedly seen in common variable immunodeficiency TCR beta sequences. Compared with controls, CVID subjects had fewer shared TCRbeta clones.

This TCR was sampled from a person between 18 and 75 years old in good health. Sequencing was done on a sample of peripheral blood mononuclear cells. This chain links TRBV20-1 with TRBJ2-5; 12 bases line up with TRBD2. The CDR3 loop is CSARGTSGPSGETQYF. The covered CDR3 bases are TGCAGTGCTAGGGGGACTAGCGGGCCCTCAGGGGAGACC.